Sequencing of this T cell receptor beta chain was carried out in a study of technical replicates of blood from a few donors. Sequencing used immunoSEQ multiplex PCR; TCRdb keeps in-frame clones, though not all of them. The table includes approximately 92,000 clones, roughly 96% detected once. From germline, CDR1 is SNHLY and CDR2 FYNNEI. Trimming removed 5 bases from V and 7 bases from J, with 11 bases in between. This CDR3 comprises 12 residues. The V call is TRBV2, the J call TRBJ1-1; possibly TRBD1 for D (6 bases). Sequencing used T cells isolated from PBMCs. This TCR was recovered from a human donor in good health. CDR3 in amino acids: CASSWGTYEAFF. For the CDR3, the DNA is TGTGCCAGCAGTTGGGGGACATATGAAGCTTTCTTT.